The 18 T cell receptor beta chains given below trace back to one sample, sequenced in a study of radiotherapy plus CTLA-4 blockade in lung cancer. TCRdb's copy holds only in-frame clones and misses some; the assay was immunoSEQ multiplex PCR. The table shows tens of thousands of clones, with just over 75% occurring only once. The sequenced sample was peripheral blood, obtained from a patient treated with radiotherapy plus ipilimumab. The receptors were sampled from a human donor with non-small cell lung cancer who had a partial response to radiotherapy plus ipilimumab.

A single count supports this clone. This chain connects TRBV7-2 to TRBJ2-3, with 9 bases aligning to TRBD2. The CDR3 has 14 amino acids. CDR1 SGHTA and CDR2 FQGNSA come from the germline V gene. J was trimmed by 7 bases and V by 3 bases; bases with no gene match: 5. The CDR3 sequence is CASSLTSGRYTQYF. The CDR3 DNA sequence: TGTGCCAGCAGCTTGACTAGCGGACGGTATACGCAGTATTTT.

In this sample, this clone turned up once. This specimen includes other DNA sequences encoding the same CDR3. CDR3 in amino acids: CASRGAGAGDTEAFF. CDR3 sequence (DNA): TGTGCCAGCAGGGGAGCGGGGGCAGGCGACACTGAAGCTTTCTTT. The V call is TRBV6-5, the J call TRBJ1-1; perhaps TRBD1 as D (6 bases). Germline V CDR1 and CDR2: MNHEY, SVGAGI. Trimming took 6 bases from V and 3 from J, leaving 17 bases between them. The CDR3 covers 15 residues.

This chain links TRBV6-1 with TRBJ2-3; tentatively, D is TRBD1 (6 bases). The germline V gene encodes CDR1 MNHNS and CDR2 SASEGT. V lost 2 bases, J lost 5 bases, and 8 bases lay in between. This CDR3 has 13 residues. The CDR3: CASSEFRGDTQYF. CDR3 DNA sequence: TGTGCCAGCAGTGAATTCAGGGGAGATACGCAGTATTTT.

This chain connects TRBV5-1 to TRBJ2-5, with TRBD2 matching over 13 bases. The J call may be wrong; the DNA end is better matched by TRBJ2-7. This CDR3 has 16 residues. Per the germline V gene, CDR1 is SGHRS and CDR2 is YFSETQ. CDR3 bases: TGCGCCAGCAGCCCCGGGACTAGCGGGGTACGCTACGAGCAGTACTTC. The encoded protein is CASSPGTSGVRYEQYF.

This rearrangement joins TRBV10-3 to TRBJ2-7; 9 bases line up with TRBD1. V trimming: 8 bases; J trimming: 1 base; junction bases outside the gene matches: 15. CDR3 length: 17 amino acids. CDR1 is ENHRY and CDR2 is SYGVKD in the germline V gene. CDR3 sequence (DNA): TGTGCCATCTCCGGGAGGCCGGGACAGGGAGAGTCCTACGAGCAGTACTTC. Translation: CAISGRPGQGESYEQYF.

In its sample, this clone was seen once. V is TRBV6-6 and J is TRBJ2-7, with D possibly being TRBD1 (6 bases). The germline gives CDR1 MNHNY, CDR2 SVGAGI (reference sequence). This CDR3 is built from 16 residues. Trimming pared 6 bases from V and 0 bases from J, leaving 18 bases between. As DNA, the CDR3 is TGTGCCAGCAGGACTTATCTGGACAGTTCCTCCTACGAGCAGTACTTC. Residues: CASRTYLDSSSYEQYF.

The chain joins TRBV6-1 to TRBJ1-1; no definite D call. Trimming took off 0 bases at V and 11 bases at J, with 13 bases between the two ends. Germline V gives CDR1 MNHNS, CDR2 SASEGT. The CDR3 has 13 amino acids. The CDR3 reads CASSEAGLGVAFF. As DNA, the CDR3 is TGTGCCAGCAGTGAAGCCGGACTCGGGGTGGCTTTCTTT.

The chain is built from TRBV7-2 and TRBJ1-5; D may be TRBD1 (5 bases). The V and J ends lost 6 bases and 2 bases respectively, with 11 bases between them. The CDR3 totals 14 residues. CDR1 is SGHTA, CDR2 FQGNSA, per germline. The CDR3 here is CASSIQAGNQPQHF. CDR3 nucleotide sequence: TGTGCCAGCAGTATACAGGCGGGCAATCAGCCCCAGCATTTT.

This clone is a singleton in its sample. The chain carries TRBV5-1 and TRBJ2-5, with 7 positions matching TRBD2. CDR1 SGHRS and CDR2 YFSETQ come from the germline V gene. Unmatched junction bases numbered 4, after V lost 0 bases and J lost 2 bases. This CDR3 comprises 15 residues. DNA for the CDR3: TGCGCCAGCAGCTTGGCGGGGGGTGGGCAAGAGACCCAGTACTTC. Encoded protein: CASSLAGGGQETQYF.

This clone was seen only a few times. This CDR3 is CASSEGTGPLGGEQYF. DNA of the CDR3: TGCGCCAGCAGTGAAGGGACAGGGCCCCTTGGGGGCGAGCAGTACTTC. J is TRBJ2-7 and V is TRBV10-2, with 9 bases lining up with TRBD1. The CDR3 is 16 amino acids. V was pared by 3 bases and J by 6 bases, with 12 bases of the junction left unmatched. Germline V gene sequence: CDR1 WSHSY, CDR2 SAAADI.

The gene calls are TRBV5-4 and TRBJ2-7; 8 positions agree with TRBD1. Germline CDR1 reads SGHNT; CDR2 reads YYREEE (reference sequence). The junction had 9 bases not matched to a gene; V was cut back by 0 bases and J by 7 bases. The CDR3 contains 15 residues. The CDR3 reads CASSLDAGRTGEQYF. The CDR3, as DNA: TGTGCCAGCAGCTTGGATGCGGGCAGGACAGGGGAGCAGTACTTC.

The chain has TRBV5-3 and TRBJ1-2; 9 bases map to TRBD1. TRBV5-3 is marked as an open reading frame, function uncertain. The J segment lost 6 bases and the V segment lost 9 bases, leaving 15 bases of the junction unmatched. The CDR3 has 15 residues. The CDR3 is CATNATGQGTDGYTF. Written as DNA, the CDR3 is TGTGCCACCAACGCCACGGGACAGGGCACCGATGGCTACACCTTC.

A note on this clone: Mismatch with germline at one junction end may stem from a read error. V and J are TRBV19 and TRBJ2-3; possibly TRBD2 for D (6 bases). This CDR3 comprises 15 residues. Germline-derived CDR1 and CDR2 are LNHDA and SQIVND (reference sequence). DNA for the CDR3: TGTGCCGGTAGTATAGCGGAGGTGAAAGGAGATACGCAGTATTTT. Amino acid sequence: CAGSIAEVKGDTQYF.

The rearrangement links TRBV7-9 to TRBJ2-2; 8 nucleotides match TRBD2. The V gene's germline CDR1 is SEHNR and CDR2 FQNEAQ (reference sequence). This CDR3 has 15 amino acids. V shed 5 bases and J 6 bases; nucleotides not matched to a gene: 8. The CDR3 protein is CASSAIRGGPGELFF. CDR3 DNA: TGTGCCAGCAGCGCGATCCGGGGGGGCCCCGGGGAGCTGTTTTTT.

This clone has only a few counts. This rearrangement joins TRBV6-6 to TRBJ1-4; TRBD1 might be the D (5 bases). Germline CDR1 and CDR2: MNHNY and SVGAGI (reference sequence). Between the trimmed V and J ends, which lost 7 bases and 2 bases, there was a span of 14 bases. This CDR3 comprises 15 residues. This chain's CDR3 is CASTPGAKTNEKLFF. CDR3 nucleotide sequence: TGTGCCAGCACACCTGGGGCGAAGACTAATGAAAAACTGTTTTTT.

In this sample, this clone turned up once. The CDR3 DNA sequence: TGCGCCAGCAGCTCGGGGGGCGTCCCCTCTGGGGCCAACGTCCTGACTTTC. This translates into CASSSGGVPSGANVLTF. The chain carries TRBV5-1 and TRBJ2-6, with D tentatively TRBD2 (7 bases). The CDR3 length is 17 residues. Germline V gene sequence: CDR1 SGHRS, CDR2 YFSETQ. Deletions cut 3 bases from V and 0 bases from J, with 13 bases between.

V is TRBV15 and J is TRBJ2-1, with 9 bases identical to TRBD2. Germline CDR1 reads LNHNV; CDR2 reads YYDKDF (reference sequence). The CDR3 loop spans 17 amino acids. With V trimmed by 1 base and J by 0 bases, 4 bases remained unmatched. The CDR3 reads CATSRARGGVSYNEQFF. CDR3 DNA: TGTGCCACCAGCAGAGCCCGCGGGGGGGTCTCCTACAATGAGCAGTTCTTC.

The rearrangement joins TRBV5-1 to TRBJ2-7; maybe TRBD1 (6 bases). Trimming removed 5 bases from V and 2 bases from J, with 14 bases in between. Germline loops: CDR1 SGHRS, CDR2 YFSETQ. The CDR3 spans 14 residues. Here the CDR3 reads CASSTGQSAYEQYF. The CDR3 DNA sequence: TGCGCCAGCAGTACCGGACAGTCAGCCTACGAGCAGTACTTC.